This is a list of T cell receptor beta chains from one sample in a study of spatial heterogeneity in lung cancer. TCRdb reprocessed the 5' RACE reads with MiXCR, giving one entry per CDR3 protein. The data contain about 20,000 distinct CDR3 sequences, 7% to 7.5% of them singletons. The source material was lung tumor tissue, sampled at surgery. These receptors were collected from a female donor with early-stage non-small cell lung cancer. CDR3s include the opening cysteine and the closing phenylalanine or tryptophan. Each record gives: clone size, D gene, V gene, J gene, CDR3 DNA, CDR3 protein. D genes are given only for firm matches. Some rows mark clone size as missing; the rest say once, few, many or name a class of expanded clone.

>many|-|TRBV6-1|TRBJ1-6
TGTGCCAGCATCGGGGGGGGCAGGGGTAATTCACCCCTCCACTTT
CASIGGGRGNSPLHF
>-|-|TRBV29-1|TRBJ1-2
TGCAGCGCAGGGGAAGAATATGGCTACACCTTC
CSAGEEYGYTF
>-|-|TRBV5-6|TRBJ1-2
TGTGCCAGCAGCTCCCCGGATTCTGTGTATGGCTACACCTTC
CASSSPDSVYGYTF
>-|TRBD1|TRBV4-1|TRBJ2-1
TGCGCCAGCAGCCAAGAGGGGACAGCACGCAATGAGCAGTTCTTC
CASSQEGTARNEQFF
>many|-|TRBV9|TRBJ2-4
TGTGCCAGCAGCCCCATGACCCCCAAAAACATTCAGTACTTC
CASSPMTPKNIQYF
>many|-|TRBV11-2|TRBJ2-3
TGTGCCAGCAGCAAAACCGGGACTGCTACAGATACGCAGTATTTT
CASSKTGTATDTQYF
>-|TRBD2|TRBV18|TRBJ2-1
TGTGCCAGCTCACCACTAGCGGGGGGCAATGAGCAGTTCTTC
CASSPLAGGNEQFF
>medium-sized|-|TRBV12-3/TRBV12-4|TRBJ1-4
TGTGCCAGCAGTTTAGCGCTCAGGGGCGATAATGAAAAACTGTTTTTT
CASSLALRGDNEKLFF
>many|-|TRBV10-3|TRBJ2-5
TGTGCCATCAGAGGCAGGTCAGAAGAGACCCAGTACTTC
CAIRGRSEETQYF
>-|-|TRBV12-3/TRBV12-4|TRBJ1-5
TGTGCCAGCAGTATGCGGACGGGTTCAAGGGGCAATCAGCCCCAGCATTTT
CASSMRTGSRGNQPQHF
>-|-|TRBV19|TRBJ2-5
TGTGCCAGTAGGCCCGGACAGAACCAAGAGACCCAGTACTTC
CASRPGQNQETQYF
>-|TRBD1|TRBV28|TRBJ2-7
TGTGCCAGCAGTTTAGCCGGGACAGGGGGCCCCCAGTACTTC
CASSLAGTGGPQYF
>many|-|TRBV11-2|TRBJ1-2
TGTGCCAGCACCATCGGACAGAACTATGGCTACACCTTC
CASTIGQNYGYTF
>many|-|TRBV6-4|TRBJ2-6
TGTGCCAGCAGTGAGGTTTCTGGGGCCAACGTCCTGACTTTC
CASSEVSGANVLTF
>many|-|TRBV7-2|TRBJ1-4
TGTGCCAGCAGCCCAGGCGGGGGGGCGTATGAAAAACTGTTTTTT
CASSPGGGAYEKLFF
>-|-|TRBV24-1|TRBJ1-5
TGTGCCACCAGTGAGTACGGGGATCAGCCCCAGCATTTT
CATSEYGDQPQHF
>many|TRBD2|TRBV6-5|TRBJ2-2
TGTGCCAGCGCAGCGGGGAGGGGAGGGGAAGTTACCGGGGAGCTGTTTTTT
CASAAGRGGEVTGELFF
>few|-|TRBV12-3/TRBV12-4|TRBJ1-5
TGTGCCAGCAGTTCAAACTCGGGTCAGCCCCAGCATTTT
CASSSNSGQPQHF
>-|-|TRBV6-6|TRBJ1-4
TGTGCCAGCAGTTACTTTCCAGAAGGTGAAAAACTGTTTTTT
CASSYFPEGEKLFF
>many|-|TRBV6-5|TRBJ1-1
TGTGCCAGCAGCCAGCGGGGTAGGAACACTGAAGCTTTCTTT
CASSQRGRNTEAFF
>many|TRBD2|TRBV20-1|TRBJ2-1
TGCAGCCCAGTAGCGGGGGGCCAATACAATGAGCAGTTCTTC
CSPVAGGQYNEQFF
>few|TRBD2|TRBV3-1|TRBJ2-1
TGTGCCAGCCTTTGGCTAGCGGGGTTCCATGAGCAGTTCTTC
CASLWLAGFHEQFF
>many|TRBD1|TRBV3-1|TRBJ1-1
TGTGCCAGCAGCCGTCGGGACAGAACTTTTTTGAACACTGAAGCTTTCTTT
CASSRRDRTFLNTEAFF
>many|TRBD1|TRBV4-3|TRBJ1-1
TGCGCCAGCAGCATCCGGGACAGGGAGGTCCCTGTGAACACTGAAGCTTTCTTT
CASSIRDREVPVNTEAFF
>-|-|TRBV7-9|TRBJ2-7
TGTGCCAGCAGCTTAGGGAGCAGGGAGGAGCAGTACTTC
CASSLGSREEQYF
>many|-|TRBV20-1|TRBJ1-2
TGCAGTGCTAGAGATACCGGGACTGAGTATGGCTACACCTTC
CSARDTGTEYGYTF
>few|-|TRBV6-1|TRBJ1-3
TGTGCCACTCAGGGAGGGCTCGGAAACACCATATATTTT
CATQGGLGNTIYF
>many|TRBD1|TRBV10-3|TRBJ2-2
TGTGCCTCGCGTGGGACAGGCTACACCGGGGAGCTGTTTTTT
CASRGTGYTGELFF
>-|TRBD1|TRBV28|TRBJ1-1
TGTGCCAGCAGTGGGGACAGGGGAAACACTGAAGCTTTCTTT
CASSGDRGNTEAFF
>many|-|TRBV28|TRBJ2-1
TGTGCCAGCCCGAATCAGCGGGATGAGCAGTTCTTC
CASPNQRDEQFF
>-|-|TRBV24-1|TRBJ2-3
TGTGCCACCAGTGATTCGCAAATTTTTAGCACAGATACGCAGTATTTT
CATSDSQIFSTDTQYF
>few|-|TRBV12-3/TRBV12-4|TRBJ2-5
TGTGCCAGCAGTTTCCACAGCCAAGAGACCCAGTACTTC
CASSFHSQETQYF
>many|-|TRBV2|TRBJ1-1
TGTGCCAGCAGTGACGATGGGGGGGGAAAAACTGAAGCTTTCTTT
CASSDDGGGKTEAFF
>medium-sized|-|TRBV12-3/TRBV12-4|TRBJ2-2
TGTGCCAGCAGCAATTCGGGCGTCACCGGGGAGCTGTTTTTT
CASSNSGVTGELFF
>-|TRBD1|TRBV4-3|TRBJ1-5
TGCGCCAGCAGCCTTTCGACAGGGGGAGGACAGCCCCAGCATTTT
CASSLSTGGGQPQHF
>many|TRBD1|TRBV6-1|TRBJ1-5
TGTGCCAGCAGTGAGGGACAGGGAATACAGCCCCAGCATTTT
CASSEGQGIQPQHF
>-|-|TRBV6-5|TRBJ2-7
TGTGCCAGCAGTTACTCCCCTCTCTACGAGCAGTACTTC
CASSYSPLYEQYF
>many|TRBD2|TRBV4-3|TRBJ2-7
TGCGCCAGCAGCCAAGTGTCGGGAGGCGAGCAGTACTTC
CASSQVSGGEQYF
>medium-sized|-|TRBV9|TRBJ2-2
TGTGCCAGCGGTAAGGGCCCCACCGGGGAGCTGTTTTTT
CASGKGPTGELFF
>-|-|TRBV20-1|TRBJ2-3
TGCAGTGCTAGACTGAGGGATACGCAGTATTTT
CSARLRDTQYF
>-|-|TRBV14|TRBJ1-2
TGTGCCAGCAGCCAAAGCCGAGCTAACTATGGCTACACCTTC
CASSQSRANYGYTF
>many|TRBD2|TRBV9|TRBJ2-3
TGTGCCAGCAGCGTAGTGATAGCGGGGGGGGCCGAAGCAGATACGCAGTATTTT
CASSVVIAGGAEADTQYF
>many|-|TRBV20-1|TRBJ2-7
TGCAGTGCCTCGGGGGACGGAGCCTACGAGCAGTACTTC
CSASGDGAYEQYF
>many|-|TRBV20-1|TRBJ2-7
TGCAGTGCTGAGAGGGGGATGAATTCCTACGAGCAGTACTTC
CSAERGMNSYEQYF